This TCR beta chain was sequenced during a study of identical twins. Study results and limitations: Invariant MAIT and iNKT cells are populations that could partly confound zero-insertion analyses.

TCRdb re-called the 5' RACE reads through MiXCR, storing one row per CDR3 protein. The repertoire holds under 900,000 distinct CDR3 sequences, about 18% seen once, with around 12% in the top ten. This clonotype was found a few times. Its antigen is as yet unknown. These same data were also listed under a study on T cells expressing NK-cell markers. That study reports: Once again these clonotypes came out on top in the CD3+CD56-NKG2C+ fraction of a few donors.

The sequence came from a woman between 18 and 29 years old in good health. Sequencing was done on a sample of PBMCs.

CDR3 DNA: TGTGCCATCAGTGAGGAGTTGGAGACCCAGTACTTC. Its translation is CAISEELETQYF. The chain uses TRBV10-3 and TRBJ2-5; D is unclear. The CDR3 has 12 residues. Germline V gives CDR1 ENHRY, CDR2 SYGVKD. V was trimmed by 2 bases and J by 5 bases, leaving 6 bases between them.